This is a list of T cell receptor beta chains from one sample in a study of spatial heterogeneity in lung cancer. TCRdb recomputed calls from the 5' RACE reads with MiXCR, one row per CDR3 protein. This table has 39,000 or so distinct CDR3 sequences, 6.5% to 8.5% appearing once. Sequences were derived from PBMCs, sampled at surgery. The receptors derive from a male donor with early-stage non-small cell lung cancer. CDR3s include the opening cysteine and the closing phenylalanine or tryptophan. D genes are given only for firm matches. The size entry is marked missing in some rows and otherwise reads once, few, many or a size class.

J gene	clone size	D gene	V gene	CDR3 DNA	CDR3 protein
TRBJ1-1	many	-	TRBV9	TGTGCCAGTAGCGTAACTGGGGGCCTCCGCATGAACACTGAAGCTTTCTTT	CASSVTGGLRMNTEAFF
TRBJ2-5	-	TRBD1	TRBV7-8	TGTGCCAGCAGCCTAGCCGGGACAGGGTCGCAAGAGACCCAGTACTTC	CASSLAGTGSQETQYF
TRBJ2-1	many	-	TRBV20-1	TGCAGTGCTAGAGAAGGGGAACTACCCTACAATGAGCAGTTCTTC	CSAREGELPYNEQFF
TRBJ2-7	few	-	TRBV20-1	TGCAGTGGAAAGACAGGAATCTTCTACGAGCAGTACTTC	CSGKTGIFYEQYF
TRBJ1-2	-	-	TRBV6-4	TGTGCCAGCAGCCCCGAGGGGGACAACTATGGCTACACCTTC	CASSPEGDNYGYTF
TRBJ1-1	-	-	TRBV12-5	TGTGCTAGTGGTTTCCAATTTGACACTGAAGCTTTCTTT	CASGFQFDTEAFF
TRBJ2-5	many	-	TRBV11-3	TGTGCCAGCAGCTTAGCGGTTGTTAGGACGGCAAATCGGACCCAGTACTTC	CASSLAVVRTANRTQYF
TRBJ1-2	few	TRBD1	TRBV6-2/TRBV6-3	TGTGCCAGCAGCGGGTACACAGGGGCGAGGGGCTACACCTTC	CASSGYTGARGYTF
TRBJ2-3	many	-	TRBV19	TGTGCCAGTACCCCCATGGTCGCCACAGGTACGCAGTATTTT	CASTPMVATGTQYF
TRBJ2-2	many	TRBD2	TRBV5-6	TGTGCCAGCAGTCCTAGCGGGTTCAACACCGGGGAGCTGTTTTTT	CASSPSGFNTGELFF
TRBJ2-1	many	-	TRBV7-2	TGTGCCAGCAGCTTAAGGTTGGGAGAGTACAATGAGCAGTTCTTC	CASSLRLGEYNEQFF
TRBJ1-2	few	-	TRBV12-5	TGTGCTAGTGGTTTTCAGGGTGATAGGGGCTACACCTTC	CASGFQGDRGYTF
TRBJ2-3	-	TRBD2	TRBV20-1	TGCAGTGCTACCCTGGGACTAGCGGGGGGGAGAGATACGCAGTATTTT	CSATLGLAGGRDTQYF
TRBJ2-1	many	-	TRBV3-1	TGTGCCAGCAGCCAAAGAACCCATGAGCAGTTCTTC	CASSQRTHEQFF
TRBJ1-3	many	-	TRBV6-5	TGTGCCAGCAGTTACGACAGTTCTTCTGGAAACACCATATATTTT	CASSYDSSSGNTIYF
TRBJ2-1	many	-	TRBV20-1	TGCAGTGCTAGGTCGGGGCCGGGTGAGCAGTTCTTC	CSARSGPGEQFF
TRBJ1-2	many	-	TRBV24-1	TGTGCCACCAAAGGAGGCGGCCTGGGAGTCTACACCTTC	CATKGGGLGVYTF
TRBJ2-7	many	-	TRBV12-3/TRBV12-4	TGTGCCAGCAGTTTTACAGGCTACGAGCAGTACTTC	CASSFTGYEQYF
TRBJ2-4	few	-	TRBV7-9	TGTGCCAGCAGTCGCGGAGTGGGTAAAAACATTCAGTACTTC	CASSRGVGKNIQYF
TRBJ2-5	-	-	TRBV6-2/TRBV6-3	TGTGCCAGCAGTTACTCTTGGACTCAAGAGACCCAGTACTTC	CASSYSWTQETQYF
TRBJ2-5	many	-	TRBV5-5	TGTGCCAGCAGCTTGGGGGAAGAGACCCAGTACTTC	CASSLGEETQYF
TRBJ2-5	many	TRBD1	TRBV29-1	TGCAGCGTTGGAGGGGGCGGAGAGACCCAGTACTTC	CSVGGGGETQYF
TRBJ2-5	many	TRBD1	TRBV7-2	TGTGCCAGCAGCCCCCAGACAGGGGAAGAGACCCAGTACTTC	CASSPQTGEETQYF
TRBJ2-2	many	-	TRBV27	TGTGCCAGCAGTCCGAACACCGGGGAGCTGTTTTTT	CASSPNTGELFF
TRBJ1-2	many	-	TRBV4-3	TGCGCCAGCAGCCAAGATTGGAAAGATGGCTACACCTTC	CASSQDWKDGYTF
TRBJ1-6	many	-	TRBV2	TGTGCCAGCAACACGCGGGACGGTGATTCACCCCTCCACTTT	CASNTRDGDSPLHF
TRBJ2-2	many	-	TRBV23-1	TGCGCCAGCGGTTTTGCTACCGGGGAGCTGTTTTTT	CASGFATGELFF
TRBJ1-4	-	-	TRBV7-2	TGTGCCAGCAGCTATCAGGGTAGTAATGAAAAACTGTTTTTT	CASSYQGSNEKLFF
TRBJ2-3	few	-	TRBV6-1	TGTGCCAGCATGAGAGGAGCGGTTTTCCCGAATACGCAGTATTTT	CASMRGAVFPNTQYF
TRBJ2-2	many	TRBD1	TRBV24-1	TGTGCCACCAGTGGTACCAGGGGGCTCACCGGGGAGCTGTTTTTT	CATSGTRGLTGELFF
TRBJ2-6	few	-	TRBV12-5	TGTGCTAGTGGTTCGGGGACCTCTGGGGCCAACGTCCTGACTTTC	CASGSGTSGANVLTF
TRBJ2-1	many	TRBD2	TRBV4-2	TGTGCCAGCAGCCCGTTAGCGGGGGGGCCGGGTGAGCAGTTCTTC	CASSPLAGGPGEQFF
TRBJ2-1	many	-	TRBV20-1	TGCAGTGCTAGAGCCCGAGGGGGATCCTACAATGAGCAGTTCTTC	CSARARGGSYNEQFF
TRBJ1-1	many	-	TRBV9	TGTGCCAGCAGCTCAGGACCCCGAAGGAACACTGAAGCTTTCTTT	CASSSGPRRNTEAFF
TRBJ1-5	many	-	TRBV11-3	TGTGCCAGCAGCTTAGGTAGCAATCAGCCCCAGCATTTT	CASSLGSNQPQHF
TRBJ2-3	many	-	TRBV29-1	TGCAGCGTCGTACGAACAGGGCGGGCCACAGATACGCAGTATTTT	CSVVRTGRATDTQYF
TRBJ1-1	few	-	TRBV6-1	TGTGCCAGCAAATTTCAGGAGGACGGCACTGAAGCTTTCTTT	CASKFQEDGTEAFF
TRBJ2-3	few	-	TRBV7-9	TGTGCCAGCAGCCCTCGGGGCCATAGCACAGATACGCAGTATTTT	CASSPRGHSTDTQYF
TRBJ2-3	many	-	TRBV2	TGTGCCACTGCGATAGTGGGGACGCAGTATTTT	CATAIVGTQYF
TRBJ2-1	few	-	TRBV29-1	TGCAGCGTTGAGCCAGGGGGAGGTGAGCAGTTCTTC	CSVEPGGGEQFF
TRBJ2-5	-	TRBD2	TRBV6-2/TRBV6-3	TGTGCCAGCAAGACTAGCGGGAGGGCTAGAGAGACCCAGTACTTC	CASKTSGRARETQYF
TRBJ2-3	many	-	TRBV7-9	TGTGCCAGCAGCTTAATGGCGGCCAGCACAGATACGCAGTATTTT	CASSLMAASTDTQYF
TRBJ2-1	few	TRBD1	TRBV5-1	TGCGCCAGCAGCCCCGGACAGGGGGAGAATGAGCAGTTCTTC	CASSPGQGENEQFF
TRBJ1-1	many	-	TRBV12-3/TRBV12-4	TGTGCCAGCAGTTTAGAGAGGGGGAGGGCAGGGCATAATGAAGCTTTCTTT	CASSLERGRAGHNEAFF
TRBJ2-1	many	TRBD2	TRBV7-2	TGTGCCAGCAGCTTAGGAACGGTAAATTGGCGGGAGCGCAATGAGCAGTTCTTC	CASSLGTVNWRERNEQFF
TRBJ1-1	many	TRBD1	TRBV7-9	TGTGCCAGCAGCCAGGGGACAGGGGCCTCCACTGAAGCTTTCTTT	CASSQGTGASTEAFF
TRBJ2-1	few	TRBD1	TRBV18	TGTGCCAGCTCACCGGGACAGGGATTGTTGACCTACAATGAGCAGTTCTTC	CASSPGQGLLTYNEQFF
TRBJ2-1	-	-	TRBV27	TGTGCCAGCAGTTTCCCCTATAGCCTCAATGAGCAGTTCTTC	CASSFPYSLNEQFF
TRBJ2-3	many	TRBD2	TRBV12-3/TRBV12-4	TGTGCCAGCAGTCGTAGCGGGGGGGCAGATACGCAGTATTTT	CASSRSGGADTQYF
TRBJ2-3	many	-	TRBV7-9	TGTGCCAGCAGCTTAGTGGGACTTACAGATACGCAGTATTTT	CASSLVGLTDTQYF
TRBJ2-2	-	-	TRBV30	TGTGCCTGGGACATAGGGGCCGGGGAGCTGTTTTTT	CAWDIGAGELFF
TRBJ2-1	few	-	TRBV18	TGTGCCAGCTCACCACCTTCCCCGGCGGATGAGCAGTTCTTC	CASSPPSPADEQFF
TRBJ1-5	many	TRBD1	TRBV2	TGTGCCAGCAGGAACAGGGGGAGCAATCAGCCCCAGCATTTT	CASRNRGSNQPQHF
TRBJ2-5	few	TRBD2	TRBV9	TGTGCCAGCAGCCTATTAGCGGGAGGCTACCAAGAGACCCAGTACTTC	CASSLLAGGYQETQYF
TRBJ2-5	many	-	TRBV7-2	TGTGCCAGCAGCAACGGCCATCAAGAGACCCAGTACTTC	CASSNGHQETQYF
TRBJ1-2	-	-	TRBV21-1	TGTGCCAGCAGCGCGCTGGACAGCCCAAACTATGGCTACACCTTC	CASSALDSPNYGYTF